This T cell receptor (beta chain) was sequenced in a study of beta chain features in type 1 diabetes. Expressed TCRB transcripts were sequenced after all isolated RNA was converted to cDNA. Sequenced by immunoSEQ multiplex PCR; TCRdb stores in-frame clones only, minus some. This repertoire shows hundreds of thousands of clones, 15% found once; its top ten account for about 0.086%. Study-wide points: It was possible that PCR favored shorter templates, equally so in patients and controls.

This clone was detected a few times. The antigen is not known. CDR3 length: 16 amino acids. Germline CDR1 reads SGHRS; CDR2 reads YFSETQ. V was shortened by 4 bases and J by 1 base, with 15 bases between the two germline ends. The clonotype originates from a man aged 18 to 35 in good health. The sequencing sample was made of naive CD4+ T cells from blood. This chain connects TRBV5-1 to TRBJ2-4; the D gene could be TRBD1 or TRBD2 (5 bases each). The CDR3 loop reads CASSNEGSGAKNIQYF. The CDR3 DNA reads TGCGCCAGCAGCAACGAGGGGTCGGGGGCCAAAAACATTCAGTACTTC.